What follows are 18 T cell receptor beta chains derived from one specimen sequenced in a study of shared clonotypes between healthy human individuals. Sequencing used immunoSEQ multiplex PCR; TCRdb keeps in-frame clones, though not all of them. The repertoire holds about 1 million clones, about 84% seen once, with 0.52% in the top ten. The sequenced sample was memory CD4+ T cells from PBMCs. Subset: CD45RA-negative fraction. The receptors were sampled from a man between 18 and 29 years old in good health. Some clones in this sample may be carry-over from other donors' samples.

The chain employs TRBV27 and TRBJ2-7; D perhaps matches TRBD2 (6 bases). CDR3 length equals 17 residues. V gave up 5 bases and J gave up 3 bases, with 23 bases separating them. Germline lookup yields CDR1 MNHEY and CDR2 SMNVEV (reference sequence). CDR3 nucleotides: TGTGCCAGCAGTAAGTCCCCGGGGGTTCTGGTACTCTACGAGCAGTACTTC. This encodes CASSKSPGVLVLYEQYF.

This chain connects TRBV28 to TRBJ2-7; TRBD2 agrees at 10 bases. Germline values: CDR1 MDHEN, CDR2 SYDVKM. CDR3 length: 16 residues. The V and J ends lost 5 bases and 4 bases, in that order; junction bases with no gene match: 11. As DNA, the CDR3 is TGTGCCAGCAGTCCGGCCGGGAGCGGGAGGGTGTACGAGCAGTACTTC. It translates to CASSPAGSGRVYEQYF.

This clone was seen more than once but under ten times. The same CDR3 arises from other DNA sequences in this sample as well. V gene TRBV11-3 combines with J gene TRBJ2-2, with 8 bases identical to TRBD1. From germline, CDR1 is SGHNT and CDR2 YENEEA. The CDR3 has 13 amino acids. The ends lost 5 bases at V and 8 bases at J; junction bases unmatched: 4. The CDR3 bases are TGTGCCAGCAGCCCAGGGGGCTCGGGGGAGCTGTTTTTT. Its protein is CASSPGGSGELFF.

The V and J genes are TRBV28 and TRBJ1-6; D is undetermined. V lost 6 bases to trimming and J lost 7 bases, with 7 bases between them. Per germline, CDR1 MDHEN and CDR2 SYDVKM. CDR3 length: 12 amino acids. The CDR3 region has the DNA TGTGCCAGCAGGCCCGCGAATTCACCCCTCCACTTT. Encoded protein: CASRPANSPLHF.

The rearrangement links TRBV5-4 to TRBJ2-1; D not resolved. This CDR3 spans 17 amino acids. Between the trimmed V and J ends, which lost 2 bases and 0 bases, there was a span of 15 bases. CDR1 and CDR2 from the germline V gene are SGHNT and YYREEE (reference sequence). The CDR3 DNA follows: TGTGCCAGCAGCTTTACCGCGTCTGCTATCTCCTACAATGAGCAGTTCTTC. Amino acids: CASSFTASAISYNEQFF.

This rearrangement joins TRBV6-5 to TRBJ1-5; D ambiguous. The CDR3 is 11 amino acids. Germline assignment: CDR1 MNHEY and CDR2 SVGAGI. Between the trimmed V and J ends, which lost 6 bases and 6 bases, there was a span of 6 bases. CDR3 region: CASSHGQPQHF. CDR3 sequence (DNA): TGTGCCAGCAGCCACGGTCAGCCCCAGCATTTT.

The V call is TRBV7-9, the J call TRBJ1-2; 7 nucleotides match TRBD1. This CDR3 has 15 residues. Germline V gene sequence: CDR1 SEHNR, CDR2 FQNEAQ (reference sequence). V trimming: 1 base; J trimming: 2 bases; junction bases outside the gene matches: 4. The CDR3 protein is CASSLGRGGNYGYTF. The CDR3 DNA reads TGTGCCAGCAGCTTAGGCAGGGGGGGAAACTATGGCTACACCTTC.

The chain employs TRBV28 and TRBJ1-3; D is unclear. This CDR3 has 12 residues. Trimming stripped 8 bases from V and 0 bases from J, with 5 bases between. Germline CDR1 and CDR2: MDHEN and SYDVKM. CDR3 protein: CASYYSGNTIYF. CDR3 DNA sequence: TGTGCCAGCTACTACTCTGGAAACACCATATATTTT.

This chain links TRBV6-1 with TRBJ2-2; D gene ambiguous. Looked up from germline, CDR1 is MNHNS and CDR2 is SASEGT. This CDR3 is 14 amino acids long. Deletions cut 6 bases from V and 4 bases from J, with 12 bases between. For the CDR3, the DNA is TGTGCCAGCAGGGGATGGGGTACCACCGGGGAGCTGTTTTTT. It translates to CASRGWGTTGELFF.

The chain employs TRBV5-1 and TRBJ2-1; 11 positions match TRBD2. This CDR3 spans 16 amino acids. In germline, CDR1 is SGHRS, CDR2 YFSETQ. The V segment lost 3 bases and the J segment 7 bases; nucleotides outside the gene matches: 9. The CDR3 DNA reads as TGCGCCAGCAGCTCGGCTAGCGGGAGGCCGGAGAATGAGCAGTTCTTC. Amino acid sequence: CASSSASGRPENEQFF.

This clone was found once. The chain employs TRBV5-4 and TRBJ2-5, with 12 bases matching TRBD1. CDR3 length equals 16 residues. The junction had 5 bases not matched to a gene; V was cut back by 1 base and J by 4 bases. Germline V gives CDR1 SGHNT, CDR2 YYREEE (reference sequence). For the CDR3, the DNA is TGTGCCAGCAGCTTGTTGGGACAGGGGGCGGGAGAGACCCAGTACTTC. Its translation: CASSLLGQGAGETQYF. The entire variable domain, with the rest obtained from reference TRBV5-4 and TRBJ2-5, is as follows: ETGVTQSPTHLIKTRGQQVTLRCSSQSGHNTVSWYQQALGQGPQFIFQYYREEENGRGNFPPRFSGLQFPNYSSELNVNALELDDSALYLCASSLLGQGAGETQYFGPGTRLLVL.

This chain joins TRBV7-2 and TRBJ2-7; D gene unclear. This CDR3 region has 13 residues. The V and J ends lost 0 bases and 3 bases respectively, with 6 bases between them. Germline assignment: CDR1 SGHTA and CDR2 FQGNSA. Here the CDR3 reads CASSLAAGYEQYF. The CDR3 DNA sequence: TGTGCCAGCAGCTTAGCGGCTGGCTACGAGCAGTACTTC. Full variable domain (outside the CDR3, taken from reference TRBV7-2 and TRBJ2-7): GAGVSQSPSNKVTEKGKDVELRCDPISGHTALYWYRQSLGQGLEFLIYFQGNSAPDKSGLPSDRFSAERTGGSVSTLTIQRTQQEDSAVYLCASSLAAGYEQYFGPGTRLTVT.

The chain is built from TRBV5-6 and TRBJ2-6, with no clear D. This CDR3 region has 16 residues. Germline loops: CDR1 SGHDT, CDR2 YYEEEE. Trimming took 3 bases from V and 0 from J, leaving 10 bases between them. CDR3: CASSSRRSSGANVLTF. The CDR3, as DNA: TGTGCCAGCAGCTCAAGAAGGAGCTCTGGGGCCAACGTCCTGACTTTC.

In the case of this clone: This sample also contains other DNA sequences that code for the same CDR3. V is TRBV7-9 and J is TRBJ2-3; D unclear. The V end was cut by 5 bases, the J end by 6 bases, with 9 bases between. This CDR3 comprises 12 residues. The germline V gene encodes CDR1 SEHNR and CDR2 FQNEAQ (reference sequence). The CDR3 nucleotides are TGTGCCAGCAGCCATTCGGGTGATACGCAGTATTTT. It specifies CASSHSGDTQYF.

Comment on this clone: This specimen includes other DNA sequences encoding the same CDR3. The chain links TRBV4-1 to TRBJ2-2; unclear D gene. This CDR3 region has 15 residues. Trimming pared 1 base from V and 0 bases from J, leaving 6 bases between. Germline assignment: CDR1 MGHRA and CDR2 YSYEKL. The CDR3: CASSQVISNTGELFF. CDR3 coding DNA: TGCGCCAGCAGCCAAGTAATATCGAACACCGGGGAGCTGTTTTTT.

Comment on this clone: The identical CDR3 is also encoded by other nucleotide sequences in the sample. For the CDR3, the DNA is TGTGCCAGCAGTCCGACAGGGCTGAGCAATCAGCCCCAGCATTTT. Translation: CASSPTGLSNQPQHF. V and J are TRBV2 and TRBJ1-5; 7 bases are shared with TRBD1. This CDR3 is 15 amino acids long. Germline V gene data show CDR1 as SNHLY and CDR2 as FYNNEI. V gave up 5 bases and J gave up 1 base; unmatched junction bases: 5. Together with reference TRBV2 and TRBJ1-5, the CDR3 gives the full variable domain: EPEVTQTPSHQVTQMGQEVILRCVPISNHLYFYWYRQILGQKVEFLVSFYNNEISEKSEIFDDQFSVERPDGSNFTLKIRSTKLEDSAMYFCASSPTGLSNQPQHFGDGTRLSIL.

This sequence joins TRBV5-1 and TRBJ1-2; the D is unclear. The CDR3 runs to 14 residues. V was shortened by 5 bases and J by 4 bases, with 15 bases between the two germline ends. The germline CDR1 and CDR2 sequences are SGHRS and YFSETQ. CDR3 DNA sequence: TGCGCCAGCAGTCCAGGAGGAAACTTCTATGGCTACACCTTC. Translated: CASSPGGNFYGYTF.

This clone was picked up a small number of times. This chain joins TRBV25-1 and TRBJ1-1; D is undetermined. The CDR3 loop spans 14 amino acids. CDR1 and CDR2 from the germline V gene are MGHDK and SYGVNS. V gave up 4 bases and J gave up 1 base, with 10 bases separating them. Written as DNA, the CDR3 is TGTGCCAGCAGTGCACTACGGGGGAACACTGAAGCTTTCTTT. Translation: CASSALRGNTEAFF. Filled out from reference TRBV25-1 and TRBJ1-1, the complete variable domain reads EADIYQTPRYLVIGTGKKITLECSQTMGHDKMYWYQQDPGMELHLIHYSYGVNSTEKGDLSSESTVSRIRTEHFPLTLESARPSHTSQYLCASSALRGNTEAFFGQGTRLTVV.